This T cell receptor (beta chain) is drawn from a study of OX40 agonist ivuxolimab in advanced cancers. V was shortened by 7 bases and J by 8 bases, with 20 bases between the two germline ends. This CDR3 is 15 amino acids long. Germline-derived CDR1 and CDR2 are SNHLY and FYNNEI. Assay: immunoSEQ multiplex PCR; the TCRdb copy retains only in-frame clones and omits some. Of more than 55,000 clones listed, roughly 85% are singletons. Sequencing used CD4+ or CD8+ T cells sorted from blood, obtained in a trial of the OX40 agonist ivuxolimab. This receptor was identified in an adult with an advanced solid tumor such as melanoma, head and neck, liver or kidney cancer. The chain links TRBV2 to TRBJ1-4, with D hard to call. CDR3 in DNA: TGTGCCAGCAACCCGGGGTACTCAAGCGGGGAAAAACTGTTTTTT. This encodes CASNPGYSSGEKLFF.